This TCR beta chain was documented in a study of T cell clonotyping in hematopoietic cell transplantation. V was clipped by 0 bases and J by 0 bases, with 9 bases between them. Looked up from germline, CDR1 is LGHNA and CDR2 is YNFKEQ. The CDR3 has 17 amino acids. Of note for this clone: Its antigen is currently unknown.

Study outcomes and limitations: Cells were unsorted, so CD4 and CD8 contributions were not separated. Pathologically expanded recipient clonotypes increased progressively from day 30 to day 180 as diversity fell.

Only in-frame clones appear in the TCRdb table, and some are missing; sequencing was by immunoSEQ multiplex PCR. The table shows roughly 42,000 clones, with roughly 92% occurring only once. The receptor was isolated from a woman aged 45-65 years in good health. Some clones in this sample may be carry-over from other donors' samples. Sequenced: peripheral blood mononuclear cells. The chain uses TRBV4-2 and TRBJ1-6, with D uncertain. CDR3 sequence: CASSQDPGSSYNSPLHF. CDR3 coding DNA: TGTGCCAGCAGCCAAGATCCGGGGAGCTCCTATAATTCACCCCTCCACTTT.